The 26 T cell receptor beta chains below come from one sample, sequenced in a study of cytomegalovirus exposure and HLA in healthy donors (dated 2017 in TCRdb). The library came from the immunoSEQ multiplex PCR assay. A mixture of 60 forward primers for TCR Vbeta segments and 13 reverse primers for TCR Jbeta segments was used in the multiplex PCR. The clones in this table, taken by TCRdb from immuneACCESS, are in-frame only. Not every clone is retained; where verified, under half of the shortfall comes from an unresolved V gene, and the cause of the rest is unknown. The table for this sample records about 60,000 clones. The ten largest account for around 10% of the sample. Sequences were obtained from PBMCs. The source is a man in his forties or fifties in good health and CMV-seropositive.

The chain joins TRBV7-3 to TRBJ2-6, with 7 bases lining up with TRBD2. The CDR3 loop spans 15 amino acids. V trimming: 5 bases; J trimming: 4 bases; junction bases outside the gene matches: 5. Germline V gene sequence: CDR1 SGHTA, CDR2 FQGTGA. The CDR3 coding sequence is TGTGCCAGCAGCCAAGCGGGGACCGGGGCCAACGTCCTGACTTTC. Translating gives CASSQAGTGANVLTF. The entire variable domain, with the rest obtained from reference TRBV7-3 and TRBJ2-6, is as follows: GAGVSQTPSNKVTEKGKYVELRCDPISGHTALYWYRQSLGQGPEFLIYFQGTGAADDSGLPNDRFFAVRPEGSVSTLKIQRTERGDSAVYLCASSQAGTGANVLTFGAGSRLTVL.

The V call is TRBV5-4, the J call TRBJ1-1; TRBD1 agrees at 7 bases. V dropped 5 bases and J dropped 4; count of bases not matched to a gene: 5. This CDR3 is 13 amino acids long. Germline V gives CDR1 SGHNT, CDR2 YYREEE (reference sequence). The CDR3: CASRADRATEAFF. The DNA for the CDR3 is TGTGCCAGCAGAGCCGACAGGGCCACTGAAGCTTTCTTT.

The chain joins TRBV18 to TRBJ1-1; possible D gene TRBD1, 5 bases. CDR3 length: 12 residues. Trimming stripped 2 bases from V and 7 bases from J, with 8 bases between. The germline CDR1 and CDR2 sequences are KGHSH and LQKENI. The CDR3 bases are TGTGCCAGCTCACCAGGGGCAGTTGAAGCTTTCTTT. It yields the protein CASSPGAVEAFF.

V and J are TRBV10-3 and TRBJ2-5, with TRBD2 matching over 8 bases. V shed 10 bases and J 4 bases; nucleotides not matched to a gene: 17. The CDR3 runs to 16 residues. The germline CDR1 and CDR2 sequences are ENHRY and SYGVKD. CDR3 protein: CATTDRRGGSGETQYF. For the CDR3, the DNA is TGTGCCACCACGGACCGACGGGGGGGCAGCGGAGAGACCCAGTACTTC.

V usage is TRBV11-1 and J usage is TRBJ1-3; D is possibly TRBD1 (6 bases). Germline CDR1 and CDR2: SGHAT and FQDESV (reference sequence). The V gene lost 5 bases and the J gene lost 5 bases, with 10 bases spanning the gap. This CDR3 has 13 residues. The CDR3 coding sequence is TGTGCCAGCAGCGCCCAGGGGCGAAACACCATATATTTT. Translating gives CASSAQGRNTIYF.

J is TRBJ2-2 and V is TRBV25-1; perhaps TRBD2 as D (5 bases). Trimming took off 6 bases at V and 3 bases at J, with 11 bases between the two ends. This CDR3 is built from 14 residues. Germline V gene sequence: CDR1 MGHDK, CDR2 SYGVNS. The CDR3 here is CASRLDSDTGELFF. The CDR3 nucleotides read TGTGCCAGCAGATTGGACTCGGACACCGGGGAGCTGTTTTTT.

The chain uses TRBV4-1 and TRBJ2-7; TRBD2 aligns across 12 bases. CDR1 is MGHRA, CDR2 YSYEKL, per germline. CDR3 length: 19 residues. J gave up 2 bases and V 0 bases, and 11 bases lay outside the gene matches. CDR3 in DNA: TGCGCCAGCAGCCAAGAGCCGGCTAGCGGGAGGGTAGTAACCTACGAGCAGTACTTC. Translation: CASSQEPASGRVVTYEQYF.

The chain employs TRBV19 and TRBJ2-7, with 7 bases aligning to TRBD1. The CDR3 totals 15 residues. Germline V gene data show CDR1 as LNHDA and CDR2 as SQIVND (reference sequence). V gave up 5 bases and J gave up 1 base; unmatched junction bases: 8. CDR3 nucleotide sequence: TGTGCCAGTAGTCCCTCCCCGGGACAGTCCTACGAGCAGTACTTC. Protein sequence: CASSPSPGQSYEQYF. Full variable domain (outside the CDR3, taken from reference TRBV19 and TRBJ2-7): DGGITQSPKYLFRKEGQNVTLSCEQNLNHDAMYWYRQDPGQGLRLIYYSQIVNDFQKGDIAEGYSVSREKKESFPLTVTSAQKNPTAFYLCASSPSPGQSYEQYFGPGTRLTVT.

Points on this clone: Within the sample, other DNA sequences also encode this same CDR3. The chain joins TRBV29-1 to TRBJ1-2; D remains unclear. CDR1 is SQVTM and CDR2 is ANQGSEA in the germline V gene. CDR3 size: 13 residues. Trimming removed 0 bases from V and 7 bases from J, with 12 bases in between. The CDR3 loop is CSVEDEEGRGYTF. In nucleotides, the CDR3 is TGCAGCGTTGAAGACGAGGAGGGTCGTGGCTACACCTTC.

J is TRBJ2-5 and V is TRBV5-1, with D unclear. CDR1 and CDR2 (germline): SGHRS, YFSETQ. The germline V and J ends were trimmed by 2 bases and 0 bases, with 2 bases remaining between them. The length of the CDR3 is 12 residues. The CDR3 sequence is CASSFNQETQYF. CDR3 nucleotides: TGCGCCAGCAGCTTTAACCAAGAGACCCAGTACTTC. The full variable domain, with the rest looked up from reference TRBV5-1 and TRBJ2-5, is KAGVTQTPRYLIKTRGQQVTLSCSPISGHRSVSWYQQTPGQGLQFLFEYFSETQRNKGNFPGRFSGRQFSNSRSEMNVSTLELGDSALYLCASSFNQETQYFGPGTRLLVL.

The chain links TRBV5-4 to TRBJ1-1; the D gene is possibly TRBD1 (6 bases). The CDR3 covers 15 residues. The germline gives CDR1 SGHNT, CDR2 YYREEE (reference sequence). Trimming shortened V by 1 base and J by 0 bases, and 10 bases separated the two germline ends. CDR3 sequence reads: CASSLQGSMNTEAFF. The CDR3 DNA reads as TGTGCCAGCAGCTTGCAGGGGTCCATGAACACTGAAGCTTTCTTT. Filled out from reference TRBV5-4 and TRBJ1-1, the complete variable domain reads ETGVTQSPTHLIKTRGQQVTLRCSSQSGHNTVSWYQQALGQGPQFIFQYYREEENGRGNFPPRFSGLQFPNYSSELNVNALELDDSALYLCASSLQGSMNTEAFFGQGTRLTVV.

The chain employs TRBV4-2 and TRBJ1-2; weak D call: TRBD1 (5 bases). V shed 1 base and J shed 2 bases, with 11 bases lying between them. In germline, CDR1 is LGHNA, CDR2 YNFKEQ. CDR3 length: 15 amino acids. CDR3 sequence reads: CASSQVGGLNYGYTF. The CDR3 nucleotides read TGTGCCAGCAGCCAAGTGGGGGGGTTGAACTATGGCTACACCTTC.

V and J are TRBV7-2 and TRBJ2-1; TRBD2 is a possible D gene (6 bases). This CDR3 contains 14 residues. The V and J ends lost 5 bases and 4 bases respectively, with 12 bases between them. Germline V gene data show CDR1 as SGHTA and CDR2 as FQGNSA. This CDR3 reads CASSPGLGYNEQFF. Here the CDR3 DNA reads TGTGCCAGCAGCCCGGGACTCGGATACAATGAGCAGTTCTTC.

The rearrangement links TRBV11-2 to TRBJ2-3, with unresolved D. Germline CDR1 reads SGHAT; CDR2 reads FQNNGV. This CDR3 is built from 12 residues. Trimming shortened V by 5 bases and J by 0 bases, and 3 bases separated the two germline ends. CDR3 sequence reads: CASSQSTDTQYF. The CDR3 nucleotides read TGTGCCAGCAGCCAAAGCACAGATACGCAGTATTTT.

V and J are TRBV5-1 and TRBJ2-4; 9 bases agree with TRBD2. The V gene end was trimmed by 4 bases and the J gene end by 6 bases; junction bases not matched to a gene: 5. Per the germline V gene, CDR1 is SGHRS and CDR2 is YFSETQ. CDR3 size: 14 residues. The CDR3 nucleotides are TGCGCCAGCAGCGAAGCTAGCGGGGCAAACATTCAGTACTTC. It yields the protein CASSEASGANIQYF. Variable domain in full (rest from reference TRBV5-1 and TRBJ2-4): KAGVTQTPRYLIKTRGQQVTLSCSPISGHRSVSWYQQTPGQGLQFLFEYFSETQRNKGNFPGRFSGRQFSNSRSEMNVSTLELGDSALYLCASSEASGANIQYFGAGTRLSVL.

The gene calls are TRBV29-1 and TRBJ1-1, with D possibly being TRBD1 (5 bases). The CDR3 has 13 amino acids. Germline V gene lookup returns CDR1 SQVTM and CDR2 ANQGSEA. The V and J ends lost 7 bases and 1 base respectively, with 13 bases between them. CDR3 nucleotides: TGCAGCGGTACAAGGGGCACGAACACTGAAGCTTTCTTT. Translating gives CSGTRGTNTEAFF. Full variable domain (remainder filled in from reference TRBV29-1 and TRBJ1-1): SAVISQKPSRDICQRGTSLTIQCQVDSQVTMMFWYRQQPGQSLTLIATANQGSEATYESGFVIDKFPISRPNLTFSTLTVSNMSPEDSSIYLCSGTRGTNTEAFFGQGTRLTVV.

The chain is built from TRBV30 and TRBJ2-7; a weak D match, TRBD1 (6 bases). This CDR3 comprises 12 residues. The germline CDR1 and CDR2 sequences are GTSNPN and SVGIG (reference sequence). V was pared by 5 bases and J by 4 bases, with 12 bases between. CDR3 sequence (DNA): TGTGCCTGGGGGACAATTTCTTACGAGCAGTACTTC. Translating it yields CAWGTISYEQYF.

The gene calls are TRBV18 and TRBJ2-1; 7 bases are shared with TRBD2. V lost 1 base to trimming and J lost 2 bases; unmatched junction nucleotides: 2. The CDR3 covers 15 residues. Germline V gene sequence: CDR1 KGHSH, CDR2 LQKENI. The CDR3 here is CASSPQGGTYNEQFF. The CDR3 coding sequence is TGTGCCAGCTCACCACAGGGAGGGACCTACAATGAGCAGTTCTTC.

The genes are TRBV27 and TRBJ1-3; D not certain. V was trimmed by 0 bases and J by 7 bases, leaving 16 bases between them. The length of the CDR3 is 16 residues. Per the germline V gene, CDR1 is MNHEY and CDR2 is SMNVEV (reference sequence). The CDR3 spells CASSLSGRTRGNTIYF. CDR3 coding DNA: TGTGCCAGCAGTTTATCGGGCAGGACCCGAGGGAACACCATATATTTT.

The chain carries TRBV19 and TRBJ1-5; maybe TRBD1 (6 bases). From germline, CDR1 is LNHDA and CDR2 SQIVND (reference sequence). The ends were cut back, 2 bases at V and 5 bases at J, with 13 bases in the middle. The CDR3 is 15 residues long. The CDR3 protein is CASSIKGDGDQPQHF. In DNA, the CDR3 is TGTGCCAGTAGTATAAAGGGGGACGGCGATCAGCCCCAGCATTTT. Using reference TRBV19 and TRBJ1-5 for the parts outside the CDR3, the full variable domain is DGGITQSPKYLFRKEGQNVTLSCEQNLNHDAMYWYRQDPGQGLRLIYYSQIVNDFQKGDIAEGYSVSREKKESFPLTVTSAQKNPTAFYLCASSIKGDGDQPQHFGDGTRLSIL.

The chain has TRBV6-1 and TRBJ2-1; D gene unclear. Germline V gives CDR1 MNHNS, CDR2 SASEGT. The CDR3 is 13 residues long. With 8 bases removed from V and 0 bases from J, the gap between germline ends came to 8 bases. Here the CDR3 reads CASPPSSYNEQFF. In DNA, the CDR3 is TGTGCCAGCCCCCCGAGCTCCTACAATGAGCAGTTCTTC.

The CDR3: CASSYSLTSGKYEQYF. The CDR3 DNA reads TGTGCCAGCAGTTACTCGCTGACTAGCGGGAAGTACGAGCAGTACTTC. This chain links TRBV6-5 with TRBJ2-7; 11 bases agree with TRBD2. Germline values: CDR1 MNHEY, CDR2 SVGAGI. The CDR3 length is 16 residues. The V gene end was trimmed by 0 bases and the J gene end by 4 bases; junction bases not matched to a gene: 5.

The chain carries TRBV10-3 and TRBJ2-7, with 7 bases identical to TRBD2. Germline V CDR1 and CDR2: ENHRY, SYGVKD. The V gene end was trimmed by 0 bases and the J gene end by 4 bases; junction bases not matched to a gene: 6. The CDR3 spans 15 residues. The CDR3 nucleotides read TGTGCCATCAGTGAGTCATTATCGGGAGGTTACGAGCAGTACTTC. Amino acid sequence: CAISESLSGGYEQYF.

V is TRBV28 and J is TRBJ1-5; 9 bases are shared with TRBD1. Germline CDR1 reads MDHEN; CDR2 reads SYDVKM. J lost 4 bases, V lost 5 bases, and 9 bases had no gene match. The CDR3 is made up of 16 amino acids. As DNA, the CDR3 is TGTGCCAGCAGTATACCACAGGGGGCTCAAAATCAGCCCCAGCATTTT. Translating gives CASSIPQGAQNQPQHF.

The J gene is TRBJ2-3, the V gene TRBV5-1; 13 nucleotides match TRBD2. J was trimmed by 4 bases and V by 2 bases; bases with no gene match: 1. Germline CDR1 SGHRS, CDR2 YFSETQ. The length of the CDR3 is 15 residues. The CDR3 DNA sequence: TGCGCCAGCAGCTTAGGACTAGCGGGGGCAGATACGCAGTATTTT. Translating it yields CASSLGLAGADTQYF.

The CDR3 nucleotides read TGCGCCAGCAGCCTAGGACAGGGCTTCTACGAGCAGTACTTC. This gives the protein CASSLGQGFYEQYF. The chain employs TRBV5-1 and TRBJ2-7, with TRBD1 matching over 8 bases. Germline CDR1 and CDR2: SGHRS and YFSETQ. V was clipped by 4 bases and J by 3 bases; unmatched bases: 6. There are 14 residues in the CDR3.